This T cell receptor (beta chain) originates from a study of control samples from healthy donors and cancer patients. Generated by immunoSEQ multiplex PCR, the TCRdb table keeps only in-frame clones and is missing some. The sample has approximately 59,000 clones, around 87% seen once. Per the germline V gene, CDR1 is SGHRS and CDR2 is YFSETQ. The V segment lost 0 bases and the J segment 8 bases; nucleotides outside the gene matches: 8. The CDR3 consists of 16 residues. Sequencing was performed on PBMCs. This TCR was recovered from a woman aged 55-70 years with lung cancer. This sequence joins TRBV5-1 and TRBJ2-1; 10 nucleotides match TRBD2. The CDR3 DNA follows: TGCGCCAGCAGCTTGGATCTAGCGGGAGTACGGCATGAGCAGTTCTTC. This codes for CASSLDLAGVRHEQFF.